Included here is one TCR beta chain sequence, with context. Its antigen is unknown. The immunoSEQ assay was v3.0, run at survey level. Profiled with immunoSEQ multiplex PCR; TCRdb holds only in-frame clones, not every one. The sample holds 45,000 or so clones, approximately 94% seen once. The data were obtained in a study of long-term antiretroviral therapy in people with HIV. Findings of the study overall: Pre-ART clonal expansion yielded clones that dominated the repertoire at all time points.

The CDR3 sequence is 18 residues long. V was clipped by 0 bases and J by 1 base, with 19 bases between them. Per the germline V gene, CDR1 is SGDLS and CDR2 is YYNGEE. The chain employs TRBV9 and TRBJ2-5, with D unresolved. The specimen comprised unsorted PBMCs, sampled roughly 9.4 years after starting antiretroviral therapy. This TCR was recovered from a man between 25 and 39 years old with HIV. The CDR3 region has the DNA TGTGCCAGCAGCGTAGGAGCCCCCCCGCAAAAGGGCCAAGAGACCCAGTACTTC. Translating it yields CASSVGAPPQKGQETQYF.